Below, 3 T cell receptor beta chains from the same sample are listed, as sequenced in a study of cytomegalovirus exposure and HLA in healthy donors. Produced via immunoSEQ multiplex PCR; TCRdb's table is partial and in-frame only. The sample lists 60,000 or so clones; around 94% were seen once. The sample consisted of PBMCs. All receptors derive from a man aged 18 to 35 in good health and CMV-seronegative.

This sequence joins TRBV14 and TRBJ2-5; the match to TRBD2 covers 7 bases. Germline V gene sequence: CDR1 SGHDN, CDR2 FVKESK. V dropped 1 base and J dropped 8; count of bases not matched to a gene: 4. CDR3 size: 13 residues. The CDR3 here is CASSQGREGTQYF. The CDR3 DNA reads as TGTGCCAGCAGCCAAGGCAGGGAGGGAACCCAGTACTTC.

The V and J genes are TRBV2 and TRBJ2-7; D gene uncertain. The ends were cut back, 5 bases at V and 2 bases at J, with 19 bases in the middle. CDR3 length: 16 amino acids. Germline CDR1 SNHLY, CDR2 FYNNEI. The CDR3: CASSSRFKSTTYEQYF. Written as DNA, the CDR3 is TGTGCCAGCAGTTCCCGATTCAAGTCTACCACCTACGAGCAGTACTTC.

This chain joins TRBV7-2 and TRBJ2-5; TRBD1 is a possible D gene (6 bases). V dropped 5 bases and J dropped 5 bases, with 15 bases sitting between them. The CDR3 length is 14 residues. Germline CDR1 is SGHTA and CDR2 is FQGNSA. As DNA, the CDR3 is TGTGCCAGCAGCCCTACAGGGTTCGGGGAGACCCAGTACTTC. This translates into CASSPTGFGETQYF.